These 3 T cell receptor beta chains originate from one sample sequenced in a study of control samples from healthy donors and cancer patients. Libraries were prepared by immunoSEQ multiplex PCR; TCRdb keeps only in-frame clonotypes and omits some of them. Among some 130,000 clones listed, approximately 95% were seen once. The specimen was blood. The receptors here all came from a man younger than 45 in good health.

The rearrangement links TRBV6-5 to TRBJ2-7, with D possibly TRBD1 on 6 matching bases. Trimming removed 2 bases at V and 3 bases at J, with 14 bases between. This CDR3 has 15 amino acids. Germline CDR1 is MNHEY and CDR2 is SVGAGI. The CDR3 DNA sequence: TGTGCCAGCAGTTACACAGGGTCCCTCCTCTACGAGCAGTACTTC. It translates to CASSYTGSLLYEQYF.

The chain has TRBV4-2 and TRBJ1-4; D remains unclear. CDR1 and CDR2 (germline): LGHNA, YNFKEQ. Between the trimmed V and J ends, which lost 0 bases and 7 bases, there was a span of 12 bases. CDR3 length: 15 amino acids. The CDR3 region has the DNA TGTGCCAGCAGCCAAGATACCAGTGTGACTGAAAAACTGTTTTTT. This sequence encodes CASSQDTSVTEKLFF.

The CDR3 bases are TGTGCCTGGAGTCAGGGGGCGGCTGGAAACACCATATATTTT. It translates to CAWSQGAAGNTIYF. The rearrangement joins TRBV30 to TRBJ1-3, with 8 bases identical to TRBD1. Germline loops: CDR1 GTSNPN, CDR2 SVGIG (reference sequence). CDR3 length equals 14 residues. The V segment lost 2 bases and the J segment 2 bases; nucleotides outside the gene matches: 2.